Below are 17 T cell receptor beta chains sequenced from a single sample in a study of vaccination effects on CD4 cells after COVID-19. Generated by immunoSEQ multiplex PCR, the TCRdb table keeps only in-frame clones and is missing some. Of tens of thousands of clones listed, 73% are singletons. Cells that had been cultured for 10 days were the source of isolated CD4+ T cells. Participants were vaccinated with two doses of either the BNT162b2 or mRNA-1273 vaccine. No antigen has been identified for these receptors. The sample in question was CD4+ T cells from PBMCs cultured without peptide, obtained after COVID-19 vaccination. These receptors all stem from a human donor who received a COVID-19 vaccine.

The rearrangement links TRBV7-2 to TRBJ1-2, with D possibly being TRBD1 (6 bases). From germline, CDR1 is SGHTA and CDR2 FQGNSA. The CDR3 extends over 14 amino acids. With 1 base removed from V and 4 bases from J, the gap between germline ends came to 10 bases. CDR3 residues: CASSLGGGGYGYTF. The CDR3 DNA reads TGTGCCAGCAGCTTAGGTGGGGGCGGCTATGGCTACACCTTC.

The chain recombines TRBV29-1 with TRBJ1-4; a possible D gene is TRBD1 (5 bases). The CDR3 totals 12 residues. V was clipped by 4 bases and J by 6 bases, with 9 bases between them. Germline CDR1 SQVTM, CDR2 ANQGSEA. In nucleotides, the CDR3 is TGCAGCGTTGTGGGGGGGGATGAAAAACTGTTTTTT. It specifies CSVVGGDEKLFF.

The chain employs TRBV12-3 or TRBV12-4 and TRBJ1-1; D not certain. V lost 7 bases and J lost 1, with 7 bases in between. The CDR3 sequence is 12 residues long. CDR3 sequence reads: CASKWGNTEAFF. For the CDR3, the DNA is TGTGCCAGCAAATGGGGGAACACTGAAGCTTTCTTT.

This clone is a singleton in its sample. This chain links TRBV29-1 with TRBJ2-3; 8 nucleotides match TRBD1. CDR1 and CDR2 from the germline V gene are SQVTM and ANQGSEA. V gave up 5 bases and J gave up 5 bases; unmatched junction bases: 6. The CDR3 is 13 amino acids. CDR3 sequence reads: CSVYDRGGDTQYF. The CDR3 DNA reads as TGCAGCGTTTACGACAGGGGAGGAGATACGCAGTATTTT.

The chain employs TRBV2 and TRBJ2-1; tentatively, D is TRBD2 (6 bases). Germline V CDR1 and CDR2: SNHLY, FYNNEI. V lost 2 bases and J lost 9, with 17 bases in between. This CDR3 is built from 15 residues. In nucleotides, the CDR3 is TGTGCCAGCAGTGAAATGATTGCGGGGTCCCGTGAGCAGTTCTTC. It is translated as CASSEMIAGSREQFF.

This clone was counted only a few times. The chain has TRBV27 and TRBJ1-5; 8 bases agree with TRBD1. CDR3 length equals 18 residues. Germline V gene lookup returns CDR1 MNHEY and CDR2 SMNVEV (reference sequence). The trim removed 5 bases at V and 2 bases at J, leaving 14 bases unmatched. CDR3 nucleotides: TGTGCCAGCAGTCCCACGCTCAAGGACAGGGCCCGCAATCAGCCCCAGCATTTT. This sequence encodes CASSPTLKDRARNQPQHF.

The chain recombines TRBV5-1 with TRBJ1-3; the D gene is possibly TRBD1 (6 bases). The V end was cut by 4 bases, the J end by 4 bases, with 12 bases between. The CDR3 loop spans 14 amino acids. The germline V gene has CDR1 SGHRS and CDR2 YFSETQ. CDR3 loop: CASSDTGSGNTIYF. The CDR3 bases are TGCGCCAGCAGCGACACAGGGTCAGGAAACACCATATATTTT.

This chain joins TRBV7-3 and TRBJ2-7; D is unclear. Deletions cut 2 bases from V and 4 bases from J, with 9 bases between. Germline values: CDR1 SGHTA, CDR2 FQGTGA. This CDR3 spans 13 amino acids. This CDR3 reads CASSLEDGYEQYV. Here the CDR3 DNA reads TGTGCCAGCAGCTTAGAGGACGGATACGAGCAGTACGTC.

The chain employs TRBV5-6 and TRBJ2-5; D possibly corresponds to TRBD1 (6 bases). V was pared by 3 bases and J by 2 bases, with 14 bases between. From germline, CDR1 is SGHDT and CDR2 YYEEEE. The CDR3 consists of 15 residues. CDR3 coding DNA: TGTGCCAGCAGCTCCCGGGACACTATTCAAGAGACCCAGTACTTC. Translating gives CASSSRDTIQETQYF.

The chain has TRBV5-1 and TRBJ1-1, with 10 bases matching TRBD1. V dropped 3 bases and J dropped 6; count of bases not matched to a gene: 5. Per the germline V gene, CDR1 is SGHRS and CDR2 is YFSETQ. The CDR3 totals 14 residues. The CDR3: CASSSTGTGAEAFF. The CDR3 DNA sequence: TGCGCCAGCAGCTCAACCGGGACAGGGGCTGAAGCTTTCTTT.

This chain connects TRBV19 to TRBJ2-2; D not certain. The CDR3 is made up of 14 amino acids. The V end lost 5 bases, the J end lost 3 bases, and 10 bases lay between the germline ends. Germline loops: CDR1 LNHDA, CDR2 SQIVND (reference sequence). The CDR3 DNA reads TGTGCCAGTAGTTCGTCCCCCTACACCGGGGAGCTGTTTTTT. This codes for CASSSSPYTGELFF. Combining the CDR3 with reference TRBV19 and TRBJ2-2 gives the whole variable domain DGGITQSPKYLFRKEGQNVTLSCEQNLNHDAMYWYRQDPGQGLRLIYYSQIVNDFQKGDIAEGYSVSREKKESFPLTVTSAQKNPTAFYLCASSSSPYTGELFFGEGSRLTVL.

This chain joins TRBV19 and TRBJ1-6, with D possibly matching TRBD1 (5 bases). V lost 9 bases and J 8 bases, leaving 17 bases between the germline ends. The CDR3 has 14 residues. The germline CDR1 and CDR2 sequences are LNHDA and SQIVND (reference sequence). CDR3 residues: CASSITGEDSPLHF. The CDR3, as DNA: TGTGCCAGCTCAATAACGGGGGAGGATTCACCCCTCCACTTT.

This chain uses TRBV14 with TRBJ1-1; D is undetermined. CDR3 length: 16 amino acids. With 4 bases removed from V and 2 bases from J, the gap between germline ends came to 17 bases. The germline V gene encodes CDR1 SGHDN and CDR2 FVKESK. DNA for the CDR3: TGTGCCAGCAGCCTGCCTGGTCGGGGATCTAACACTGAAGCTTTCTTT. Its translation: CASSLPGRGSNTEAFF.

This sequence joins TRBV10-1 and TRBJ2-3; TRBD2 matches at 9 bases. V trimming: 7 bases; J trimming: 0 bases; junction bases outside the gene matches: 11. Per germline, CDR1 WNHNN and CDR2 SYGVQD (reference sequence). There are 17 residues in the CDR3. CDR3 residues: CASTTGGGGVSTDTQYF. DNA for the CDR3: TGCGCCAGCACCACCGGCGGGGGGGGAGTCAGCACAGATACGCAGTATTTT.

The chain couples TRBV7-9 to TRBJ1-1, with D unresolved. Germline CDR1 is SEHNR and CDR2 is FQNEAQ (reference sequence). Between the trimmed V and J ends, which lost 2 bases and 1 base, there was a span of 8 bases. This CDR3 has 14 amino acids. CDR3 sequence: CASSLHVENTEAFF. The DNA for the CDR3 is TGTGCCAGCAGCTTACACGTAGAGAACACTGAAGCTTTCTTT. The entire variable domain, with the rest obtained from reference TRBV7-9 and TRBJ1-1, is as follows: DTGVSQNPRHKITKRGQNVTFRCDPISEHNRLYWYRQTLGQGPEFLTYFQNEAQLEKSRLLSDRFSAERPKGSFSTLEIQRTEQGDSAMYLCASSLHVENTEAFFGQGTRLTVV.

The chain uses TRBV7-9 and TRBJ1-2; possible D gene TRBD1, 5 bases. Between the trimmed V and J ends, which lost 5 bases and 4 bases, there was a span of 17 bases. Germline CDR1 is SEHNR and CDR2 is FQNEAQ (reference sequence). The CDR3 spans 15 residues. The CDR3 loop reads CASSPDLGVGYGYTF. CDR3 nucleotide sequence: TGTGCCAGCAGCCCCGACTTGGGGGTCGGCTATGGCTACACCTTC.

The CDR3 bases are TGTGCCAGCAGCCGGACAGAGATCAATCAGCCCCAGCATTTT. Translating it yields CASSRTEINQPQHF. The chain uses TRBV7-2 and TRBJ1-5, with a tentative D call TRBD1 (6 bases). Deletions cut 5 bases from V and 3 bases from J, with 11 bases between. Germline V lookup: CDR1 SGHTA, CDR2 FQGNSA. The CDR3 runs to 14 residues.